This TCR beta chain was documented in a study of Graves' ophthalmopathy and Graves' hyperthyroidism. Study-level points and caveats: Prediction of ophthalmopathy progression reached about 71% sensitivity and about 72% specificity.

Germline V gene sequence: CDR1 SEHNR, CDR2 FQNEAQ (reference sequence). The CDR3 sequence is 18 residues long. V lost 6 bases and J lost 2, with 23 bases in between. CDR3 regions of TCR beta were amplified from RNA transcripts. In the first round, RT-PCR was carried out with HTBI primers, and a multiplex PCR formed the second round. TCRdb processed the multiplex PCR reads anew with MiXCR; each CDR3 protein has one entry. This table has some 1.1 million distinct CDR3 sequences, approximately 35% appearing once. This clonotype has more than one count but fewer than ten. The target antigen is unknown. Sequencing was performed on peripheral blood or thyroid tissue (not recorded which). V gene TRBV7-9 combines with J gene TRBJ1-5, with a possible D match to TRBD1 (6 bases). This clonotype was sampled from an adult man with Graves' hyperthyroidism. The CDR3 nucleotides read TGTGCCAGCAGTGCATTGGCCAGGGGAAGACGGGGCAATCAGCCCCAGCATTTT. It translates to CASSALARGRRGNQPQHF.